The clone carrying this T cell receptor beta chain was counted a single time. Produced via immunoSEQ multiplex PCR; TCRdb's table is partial and in-frame only. The sample lists about 24,000 clones, approximately 93% occurring once. This specimen belongs to a study of CD4 T cell repertoires in COVID-19. Sequencing was done directly on freshly isolated, uncultured memory T cells. There are 14 residues in the CDR3. Germline V gene sequence: CDR1 SGHTA, CDR2 FQGTGA. V dropped 5 bases and J dropped 6 bases, with 16 bases sitting between them. This rearrangement joins TRBV7-3 to TRBJ1-2; tentative D call: TRBD1 (6 bases). The sample here was circulating follicular helper CD4+ T cells (cTfh) from blood, taken before the COVID-19 pandemic. The sequence derives from a human donor who had COVID-19. Written as DNA, the CDR3 is TGTGCCAGCAGCGCAAATAAGGGGGTTGATGGCTACACCTTC. Its translation is CASSANKGVDGYTF.